A selection of T cell receptor beta chains follows, all from one sample in a study of breast tumors, draining lymph nodes, adjacent tissues. One entry per CDR3 protein results from TCRdb running MiXCR on the multiplex PCR reads. Among approximately 88,000 distinct CDR3 sequences listed, over 25% were seen once. What was sequenced was axillary lymph node tissue. These receptors originate from a female donor with breast cancer. Some clones in this sample may be carry-over from other donors' samples. Both conserved end residues are part of each CDR3. A D gene is named only where the DNA matches it firmly. Where a row states a size, it is once, few, many or the class of an expanded clone; other rows omit it.

CDR3nt	CDR3aa	d_gene	v_gene	j_gene	abundance
TGTGCCAGCAGCCAGACAGGGGTAGGCTACACCTTC	CASSQTGVGYTF	TRBD1	TRBV27	TRBJ1-2	many
TGTGCCAGCTCACTTGGGCAGGGACGGGATGAAAAACTGTTTTTT	CASSLGQGRDEKLFF	.	TRBV18	TRBJ1-4	many
TGTGCCACAAGGTCACGGACCTCTGGAAACACCATATATTTT	CATRSRTSGNTIYF	.	TRBV19	TRBJ1-3	many
TGTGCCACCCAACCCCAAGGAATTAATGAAAAACTGTTTTTT	CATQPQGINEKLFF	.	TRBV12-3/TRBV12-4	TRBJ1-4	many
TGTGCCAGCAGTCATAATAGACAAGAGACTCAGTACTTC	CASSHNRQETQYF	.	TRBV6-2/TRBV6-3	TRBJ2-5	.
TGTGCCAGCCGCGATGGGGGTTCCAGCACCGGGGAGCTGTTTTTT	CASRDGGSSTGELFF	.	TRBV6-2/TRBV6-3	TRBJ2-2	many
TGTGCCAGCAGCTTGCTCAACTATGGCTACACCTTC	CASSLLNYGYTF	.	TRBV5-6	TRBJ1-2	many
TGTGCCAGCAGCTTAGGGTCCAGAGATTACTATGGCTACACCTTC	CASSLGSRDYYGYTF	.	TRBV7-9	TRBJ1-2	many
TGTGCCAGCATCTCCCTTATAGCGGGCAACAATGAGCAGTTCTTC	CASISLIAGNNEQFF	TRBD2	TRBV7-2	TRBJ2-1	many
TGTGCCTGGAATATGCAGGACAATCAGCCCCAGCATTTT	CAWNMQDNQPQHF	.	TRBV30	TRBJ1-5	many
TGCAGTGCTAGAGCGGCGAATTCACCCCCCCACTTT	CSARAANSPPHF	.	TRBV20-1	TRBJ1-6	.
TGTGCCAGCAGTGACAGGCGGGGGGGAGAGACCCAGTACTTC	CASSDRRGGETQYF	TRBD2	TRBV2	TRBJ2-5	.
TGTGCCACCAGCAGAGATAGCGGACAGCCCCAGCATTTT	CATSRDSGQPQHF	.	TRBV15	TRBJ1-5	.
TGTGCCTGGAGGGGGGGGCAGCGGGGGGTCTCCTACAATGAGCAGTTCTTC	CAWRGGQRGVSYNEQFF	TRBD2	TRBV30	TRBJ2-1	.
TGTGCCAGCAGCTACGGCGGGAGGACAGATACGCAGTATTTT	CASSYGGRTDTQYF	TRBD2	TRBV7-3	TRBJ2-3	many
TGTGCCAGCAGCCAAGGGGACCGAGATAATGAAAAACTGTTTTTT	CASSQGDRDNEKLFF	.	TRBV4-2	TRBJ1-4	many
TGTGCCAGCAGCCCCGGGGCAGGGGGCGCATCACCCCCCCACTTT	CASSPGAGGASPPHF	TRBD1	TRBV7-2	TRBJ1-6	.
TGTGCCAGCAGCTCGGCGGGAGGGGAGCAGTACTTC	CASSSAGGEQYF	TRBD2	TRBV7-2	TRBJ2-7	.
TGTGCCTTTAACACAGGGGGCAGTGGGAACACCATATATTTT	CAFNTGGSGNTIYF	TRBD1	TRBV30	TRBJ1-3	many
TGTGCCTCCTCGGGGGGGGCCTACGAGCGGCAGTACTTC	CASSGGAYERQYF	TRBD2	TRBV30	TRBJ2-7	many
TGCGCCAGCAGCCCCGAACCGGGACTAGCGGGAGGTAGCGAGCAGTACTTC	CASSPEPGLAGGSEQYF	TRBD2	TRBV5-1	TRBJ2-7	.
TGTGCCAGCAGGGGACAGGGCTTACGTATTGGGGCCAACGTCCTGACTTTC	CASRGQGLRIGANVLTF	TRBD1	TRBV6-6	TRBJ2-6	many
TGTGCCAGTAGTATAGGAGGGCTCGCAGATACGCAGTATTTT	CASSIGGLADTQYF	.	TRBV19	TRBJ2-3	many
TGTGCCAGCAGCCAAATGACCTGGGATGAGCAGTTCTTC	CASSQMTWDEQFF	.	TRBV14	TRBJ2-1	many
TGTGCTAGTGGTTTGGGACAGGCGAAGGGCGATGAGCAGTTCTTC	CASGLGQAKGDEQFF	.	TRBV12-5	TRBJ2-1	many
TGTGCCAGGTCGACGGGCATCCAACGAAATGAGCAGTTCTTC	CARSTGIQRNEQFF	.	TRBV25-1	TRBJ2-1	few
TGCAGTGCTACTACTAGCGGGAGTCTTTCGAATGAGCAGTCCTTC	CSATTSGSLSNEQSF	TRBD2	TRBV20-1	TRBJ2-1	.
TGTGCCAGCAGCCCTGGACGGAATGAAAAACTGTTTTTT	CASSPGRNEKLFF	.	TRBV7-2	TRBJ1-4	many
TGTGCCATCAGCGCCCCGGGACAAACACATGGCTACACCTTC	CAISAPGQTHGYTF	.	TRBV10-3	TRBJ1-2	many
TGTGCCAGCAGTACGGGAGGCACAGATACGCAGTATTTT	CASSTGGTDTQYF	.	TRBV25-1	TRBJ2-3	.
TGCGCCAGCAGTGGGGGTCAAGGCGCACCCCTCCACTTT	CASSGGQGAPLHF	.	TRBV5-1	TRBJ1-6	.
TGTGCCAGCAGCTCGAAACCGGGACCAAGAGTCTCTGGGGCCAACGTCCTGACTTTC	CASSSKPGPRVSGANVLTF	.	TRBV7-9	TRBJ2-6	.
TGTGCCAGCAGCTCCGGGACGATTCACAATGAGCAGTTCTTC	CASSSGTIHNEQFF	.	TRBV7-2	TRBJ2-1	.
TGTGCCAGCAGTTACCCCGCGGGACAGGGTATTTCCGAGCAGTACTTC	CASSYPAGQGISEQYF	TRBD1	TRBV6-6	TRBJ2-7	many
TGTGCCAGCACCGGACTAGCGGGAGTGGGCGGAGAGACCCAGTACTTC	CASTGLAGVGGETQYF	TRBD2	TRBV2	TRBJ2-5	many
TGTGCCTGGAGTCAACCGTACGGGGAAGCTTTCTTT	CAWSQPYGEAFF	.	TRBV30	TRBJ1-1	few
TGTGCCATCGGTGGGTCTAGCTGGAACTCCTACAATGAGCAGTTCTTC	CAIGGSSWNSYNEQFF	.	TRBV10-3	TRBJ2-1	.
TGCAGTGCTAGATTAGCTGGAGGCGGTGCTGGCTACACCTTC	CSARLAGGGAGYTF	.	TRBV20-1	TRBJ1-2	.
TGTGCCAGCAGTCATCGGGTTCTCGTCGGGGCCTCTGGGGCCAACGTCCTGACTTTC	CASSHRVLVGASGANVLTF	.	TRBV6-4	TRBJ2-6	many
TGCGCCAGCAGTTTAGACGGAACAGATACGCAGTATTTT	CASSLDGTDTQYF	.	TRBV5-1	TRBJ2-3	many
TGTGCCAGCAGCTCGGGGGGTGTGAAGGGGATAGTGAACACTGAAGCTTTCTTT	CASSSGGVKGIVNTEAFF	.	TRBV7-9	TRBJ1-1	few
TGCAGTGCTAGGGTTGACGGTGCTGGAAACACCATATATTTT	CSARVDGAGNTIYF	.	TRBV20-1	TRBJ1-3	many
TGTGCCAGCAGCCCACAATCTGGAAACACCATATATTTT	CASSPQSGNTIYF	.	TRBV13	TRBJ1-3	many
TGTGCCAGCAGTAATTTAGGGACCGGGGAGCTGTTTTTT	CASSNLGTGELFF	.	TRBV2	TRBJ2-2	many
TGTGCCAGTAGTATAGATCGGATGGGGTCCGGAAACACCATATATTTT	CASSIDRMGSGNTIYF	.	TRBV19	TRBJ1-3	many
TGTGCCAGCAGCTACAATGAGCAGTCCTTC	CASSYNEQSF	.	TRBV11-3	TRBJ2-1	.
TGTGCCAGCGCCCGATCCCCTAGCGGGGGGAACCATGAGACCCAGTACTTC	CASARSPSGGNHETQYF	TRBD2	TRBV25-1	TRBJ2-5	.
TGTGCCAGCAGTGAATCGGACTACAATGAGCAGTTCTTC	CASSESDYNEQFF	.	TRBV2	TRBJ2-1	many
TGTGCCAGCAGCTTAGTTAGGGACGGGAGTGAAAAACTGTTTTTT	CASSLVRDGSEKLFF	.	TRBV7-3	TRBJ1-4	.
TGCAGTGCTAGAGACCTAGCGGGAGGTTCCTACAATGAGCAGTTCTTC	CSARDLAGGSYNEQFF	TRBD2	TRBV20-1	TRBJ2-1	many
TGCAGTGCTAGAGGGGGACTTAGCTATAATTCACCCCTCCACTTT	CSARGGLSYNSPLHF	.	TRBV20-1	TRBJ1-6	many
TGCGCCAGCAGCCAAGTGGGTGGAAACACCATATATTTT	CASSQVGGNTIYF	.	TRBV4-3	TRBJ1-3	many
TGTGCCAGCAGTGGAGGACAGATCCTCTATGGCTACACCTTC	CASSGGQILYGYTF	.	TRBV28	TRBJ1-2	many
TGTGCCAGCAGTGATCGAGAAACAGATACGCAGTATTTT	CASSDRETDTQYF	.	TRBV6-4	TRBJ2-3	.
TGTGCCAGCAGCTTAACCTGGACAGGGAGCTCCTATAATTCACCCCTCCACTTT	CASSLTWTGSSYNSPLHF	TRBD1	TRBV7-2	TRBJ1-6	many
TGCAGTGCTAAAAACCGGGACAGGGGGCAACTTGGTTCACCCCTCCACTTT	CSAKNRDRGQLGSPLHF	TRBD1	TRBV20-1	TRBJ1-6	many
TGTGCCAGCAGTTTCGGGACGGGAGTAATGAGCGTCAATGAGCAGTCCTTC	CASSFGTGVMSVNEQSF	.	TRBV12-3/TRBV12-4	TRBJ2-1	.
TGTGCCAGCAGCTCCAGTGAGTATGAAGAAAAACTGTTTTTT	CASSSSEYEEKLFF	.	TRBV5-6	TRBJ1-4	many
TGTGCCAGCAGCCCGACTAGCGGGAGGGCGTCGGGGGAGCTGTTTTTT	CASSPTSGRASGELFF	TRBD2	TRBV7-3	TRBJ2-2	many